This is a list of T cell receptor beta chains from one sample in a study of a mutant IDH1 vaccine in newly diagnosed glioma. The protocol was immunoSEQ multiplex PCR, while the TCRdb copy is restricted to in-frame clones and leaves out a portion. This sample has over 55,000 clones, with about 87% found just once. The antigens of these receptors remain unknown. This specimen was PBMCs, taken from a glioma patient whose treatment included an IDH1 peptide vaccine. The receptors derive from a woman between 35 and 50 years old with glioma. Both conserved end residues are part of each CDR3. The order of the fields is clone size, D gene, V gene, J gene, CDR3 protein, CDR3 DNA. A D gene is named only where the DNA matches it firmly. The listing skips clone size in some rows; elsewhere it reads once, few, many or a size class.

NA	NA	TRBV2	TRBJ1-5	CASSMGFGQPQHF	TGTGCCAGCAGCATGGGCTTCGGTCAGCCCCAGCATTTT
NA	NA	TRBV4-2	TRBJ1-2	CASTIRETGGYGYTF	TGTGCCAGCACCATACGAGAGACGGGGGGCTATGGCTACACCTTC
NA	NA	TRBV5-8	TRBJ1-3	CASSPRSSGNTIYF	TGTGCCAGCAGCCCCCGGAGCTCTGGAAACACCATATATTTT
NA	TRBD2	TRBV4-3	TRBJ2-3	CASSQEHSGGLDTQYF	TGCGCCAGCAGCCAAGAACATAGCGGGGGCTTAGATACGCAGTATTTT
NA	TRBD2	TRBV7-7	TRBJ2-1	CASSPTGRHTFGGGEQFF	TGTGCTAGCAGCCCCACGGGGAGACACACCTTTGGGGGGGGTGAGCAGTTCTTC
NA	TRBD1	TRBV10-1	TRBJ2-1	CASSETGAREQFF	TGCGCCAGCAGTGAGACAGGGGCGCGTGAGCAGTTCTTC
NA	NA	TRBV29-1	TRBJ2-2	CSVEAAGELFF	TGCAGCGTTGAGGCAGCCGGGGAGCTGTTTTTT
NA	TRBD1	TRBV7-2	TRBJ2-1	CASSLGGTGYNEQFF	TGTGCCAGCAGCTTAGGGGGGACAGGGTACAATGAGCAGTTCTTC
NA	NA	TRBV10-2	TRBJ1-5	CASSQGAWQPQHF	TGCGCCAGCAGCCAGGGAGCGTGGCAGCCCCAGCATTTT
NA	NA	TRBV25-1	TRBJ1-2	CASSGQRVQGYTF	TGTGCCAGCAGTGGGCAGCGAGTCCAGGGCTACACCTTC
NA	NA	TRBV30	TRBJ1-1	CAWSSQLEAFF	TGTGCCTGGAGTTCCCAGTTGGAGGCTTTCTTT
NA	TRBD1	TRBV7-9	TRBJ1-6	CASSTRTGNSPLHF	TGTGCCAGCAGCACCCGGACAGGGAATTCACCCCTCCACTTT
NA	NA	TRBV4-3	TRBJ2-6	CASSQGGRANVLTF	TGCGCCAGCAGCCAAGGGGGTAGGGCCAACGTCCTGACTTTC
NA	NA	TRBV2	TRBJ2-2	CASSDRAASNTGELFF	TGTGCCAGCAGTGACCGCGCTGCCTCGAACACCGGGGAGCTGTTTTTT
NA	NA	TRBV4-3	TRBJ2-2	CASSQDYAGELFF	TGCGCCAGCAGCCAAGATTACGCCGGGGAGCTGTTTTTT
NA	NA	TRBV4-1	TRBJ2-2	CASSLGGGWATGELFF	TGCGCCAGCAGCCTAGGGGGGGGGTGGGCCACCGGGGAGCTGTTTTTT
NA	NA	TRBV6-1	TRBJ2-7	CASSARFTSSYEQYF	TGTGCCAGCAGTGCTCGGTTTACGAGCTCCTACGAGCAGTACTTC
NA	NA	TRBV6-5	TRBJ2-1	CARTRVHYNEQFF	TGTGCCAGAACCCGGGTCCATTACAATGAGCAGTTCTTC
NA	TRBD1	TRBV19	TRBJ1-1	CASSIAPTGGMNTEAFF	TGTGCCAGTAGTATAGCCCCGACAGGGGGCATGAACACTGAAGCTTTCTTT
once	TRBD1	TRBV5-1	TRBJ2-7	CASSLAGTGNEQYF	TGCGCCAGCAGCTTGGCTGGGACAGGGAACGAGCAGTACTTC
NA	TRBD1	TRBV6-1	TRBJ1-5	CASSGDRVGQPQHF	TGTGCCAGCAGTGGAGACAGGGTGGGGCAGCCCCAGCATTTT
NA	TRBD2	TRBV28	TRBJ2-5	CASSSGTSGRMKETQYF	TGTGCCAGCAGTTCCGGGACTAGCGGGAGGATGAAAGAGACCCAGTACTTC
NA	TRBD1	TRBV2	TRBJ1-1	CASRGTGVTEAFF	TGTGCCAGCAGGGGGACAGGGGTGACTGAAGCTTTCTTT
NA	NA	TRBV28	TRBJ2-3	CASRSPLGGKSTDTQYF	TGTGCCAGCAGATCTCCTCTAGGAGGAAAGAGCACAGATACGCAGTATTTT
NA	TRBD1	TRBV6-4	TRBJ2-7	CASSDWDRGSYEQYF	TGTGCCAGCAGTGATTGGGACAGGGGATCCTACGAGCAGTACTTC
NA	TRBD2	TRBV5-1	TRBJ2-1	CASSPRLAGRYEQFF	TGCGCCAGCAGCCCTAGACTAGCGGGTAGGTATGAGCAGTTCTTC
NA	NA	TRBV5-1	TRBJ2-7	CASSLSPGLYEQYF	TGCGCCAGCAGCCTCAGTCCAGGGCTCTACGAGCAGTACTTC
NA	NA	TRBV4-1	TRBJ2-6	CASSQERGLTSGANVLTF	TGCGCCAGCAGCCAAGAGCGGGGTCTTACGTCTGGGGCCAACGTCCTGACTTTC
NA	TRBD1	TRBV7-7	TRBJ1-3	CAVGQGSSGNTIYF	TGTGCCGTCGGACAGGGCAGCTCTGGAAACACCATATATTTT
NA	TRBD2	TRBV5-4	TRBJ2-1	CASSLAHTSVPYNEQFF	TGTGCCAGCAGCTTGGCCCACACTAGCGTGCCCTACAATGAGCAGTTCTTC
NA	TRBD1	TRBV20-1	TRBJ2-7	CSAGQVYEQYF	TGCAGTGCCGGACAGGTCTACGAGCAGTACTTC
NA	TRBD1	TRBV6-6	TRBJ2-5	CASSYADRASTQYF	TGTGCCAGCAGTTACGCGGACAGGGCGAGTACCCAGTACTTC
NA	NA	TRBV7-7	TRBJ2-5	CASSQNQGKETQYF	TGTGCTAGCAGCCAGAACCAGGGGAAGGAGACCCAGTACTTC
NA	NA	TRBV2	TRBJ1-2	CASSEDRVDGYTF	TGTGCCAGCAGTGAAGACAGGGTAGACGGCTACACCTTC
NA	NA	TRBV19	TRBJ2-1	CASSMPRDWPGYNEQFF	TGTGCCAGTAGTATGCCCCGGGACTGGCCTGGGTACAATGAGCAGTTCTTC
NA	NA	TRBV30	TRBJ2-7	CAWRGGQYYEQYF	TGTGCCTGGAGGGGGGGACAGTACTACGAGCAGTACTTC
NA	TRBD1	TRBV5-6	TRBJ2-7	CASSRDRVLKQYF	TGTGCCAGCAGCCGGGACAGAGTCCTCAAGCAGTACTTC
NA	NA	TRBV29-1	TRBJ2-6	CSVIWFSGANVLTF	TGCAGCGTTATATGGTTCTCTGGGGCCAACGTCCTGACTTTC
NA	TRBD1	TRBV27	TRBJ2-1	CASSLTPDRGQEQFF	TGTGCCAGCAGTTTAACTCCGGACAGGGGTCAAGAGCAGTTCTTC
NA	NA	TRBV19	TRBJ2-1	CASSIVEYNEQFF	TGTGCCAGTAGTATAGTTGAGTACAATGAGCAGTTCTTC
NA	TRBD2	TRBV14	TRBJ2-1	CASSQDLWVAGGHNEQFF	TGTGCCAGCAGCCAAGATCTTTGGGTAGCGGGAGGGCACAATGAGCAGTTCTTC
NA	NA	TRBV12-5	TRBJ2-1	CASGLGLSSYNEQFF	TGTGCTAGTGGTTTGGGATTGAGCTCCTACAATGAGCAGTTCTTC
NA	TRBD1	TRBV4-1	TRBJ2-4	CASSQATGYGAKNIQYF	TGCGCCAGCAGCCAGGCGACAGGGTACGGGGCCAAAAACATTCAGTACTTC
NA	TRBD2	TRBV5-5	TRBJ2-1	CASSLASGSWNEQFF	TGTGCCAGCAGCTTGGCTAGCGGGAGTTGGAATGAGCAGTTCTTC
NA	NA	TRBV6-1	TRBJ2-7	CASSAGFYEQYF	TGTGCCAGCAGCGCAGGGTTCTACGAGCAGTACTTC
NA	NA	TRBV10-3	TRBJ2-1	CAISESAILASEQFF	TGTGCCATCAGTGAGTCGGCGATCCTGGCATCTGAGCAGTTCTTC
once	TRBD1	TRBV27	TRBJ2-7	CASRIRTGEYEQYF	TGTGCCAGCAGAATCAGGACAGGGGAGTACGAGCAGTACTTC
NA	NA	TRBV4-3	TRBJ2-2	CASSRVLKGTYTGELFF	TGCGCCAGCAGCCGAGTCTTAAAGGGGACTTACACCGGGGAGCTGTTTTTT
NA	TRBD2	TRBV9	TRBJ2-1	CASSLTSGNYNEQFF	TGTGCCAGCAGCTTGACTAGCGGGAACTACAATGAGCAGTTCTTC
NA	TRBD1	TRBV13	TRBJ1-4	CASSSDRVNEKLFF	TGTGCCAGCAGCTCGGACAGGGTGAATGAAAAACTGTTTTTT
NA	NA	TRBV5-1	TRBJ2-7	CASSSREEYEQYF	TGCGCCAGCAGCTCCCGCGAAGAGTACGAGCAGTACTTC
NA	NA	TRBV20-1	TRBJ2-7	CSAPLLGEQYF	TGCAGTGCTCCGCTTTTGGGCGAGCAGTACTTC
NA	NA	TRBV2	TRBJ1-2	CASSDQGMLNYGYTF	TGTGCCAGCAGTGACCAGGGGATGTTAAACTATGGCTACACCTTC
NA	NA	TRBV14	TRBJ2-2	CASSQDLPPTGELFF	TGTGCCAGCAGCCAAGATCTCCCTCCTACCGGGGAGCTGTTTTTT
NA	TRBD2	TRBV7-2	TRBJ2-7	CASSLGGLAGGHYEQYF	TGTGCCAGCAGCTTAGGTGGACTAGCGGGGGGACACTACGAGCAGTACTTC
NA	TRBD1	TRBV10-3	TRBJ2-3	CAISKTGQDTQYF	TGTGCCATCAGCAAAACGGGACAGGATACGCAGTATTTT
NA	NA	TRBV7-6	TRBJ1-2	CASSPAGHYGYTF	TGTGCCAGCAGCCCGGCGGGACACTATGGCTACACCTTC